This T cell receptor beta chain was retrieved from a study of CD8 T cells in ankylosing spondylitis. Study conclusions and caveats: Seemingly characteristic of ankylosing spondylitis blood was a TCR beta motif consisting of 7 or 8 highly homologous variants. Researchers reportedly found disease-linked clones significantly enriched in matched ankylosing spondylitis synovial fluid.

The V gene lost 2 bases and the J gene lost 1 base, with 9 bases spanning the gap. Germline V gene data show CDR1 as DFQATT and CDR2 as SNEGSKA (reference sequence). This CDR3 is 14 amino acids long. This clonotype was observed many times. As yet, its antigen is unknown. Scientists made TCR beta libraries using quantitative 5'-RACE with molecular barcodes. TCRdb ran MiXCR on the 5' RACE reads and lists one entry per CDR3 protein. The sample holds 250,000 or so distinct CDR3 sequences; around a tenth are singletons and the top ten take under 8%. The source of this sequence is a male donor with ankylosing spondylitis or in good health (not recorded which). Sequenced material: blood, either unsorted or a sorted T cell fraction (not recorded which). The chain uses TRBV20-1 and TRBJ1-5; D unresolved. The CDR3 loop is CSARWEVSNQPQHF. The CDR3 DNA is TGCAGTGCTAGATGGGAAGTGAGCAATCAGCCCCAGCATTTT.